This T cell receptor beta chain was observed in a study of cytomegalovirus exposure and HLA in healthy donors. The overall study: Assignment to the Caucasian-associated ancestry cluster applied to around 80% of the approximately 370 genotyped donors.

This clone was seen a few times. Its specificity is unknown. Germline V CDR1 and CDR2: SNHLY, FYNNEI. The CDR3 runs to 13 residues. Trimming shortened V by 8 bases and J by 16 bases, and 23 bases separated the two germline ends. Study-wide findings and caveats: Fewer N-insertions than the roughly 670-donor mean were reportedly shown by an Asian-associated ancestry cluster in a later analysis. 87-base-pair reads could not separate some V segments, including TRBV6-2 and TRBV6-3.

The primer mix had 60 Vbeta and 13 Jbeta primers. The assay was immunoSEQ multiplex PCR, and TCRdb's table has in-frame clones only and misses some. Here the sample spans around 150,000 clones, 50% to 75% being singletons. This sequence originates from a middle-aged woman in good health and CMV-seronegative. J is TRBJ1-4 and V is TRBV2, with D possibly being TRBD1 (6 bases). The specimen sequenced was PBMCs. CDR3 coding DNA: TGTGCCAGCGCAATGGATTCGGCGACAGGTCCGTTTTTT. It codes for CASAMDSATGPFF.